Listed below are T cell receptor beta chains from one sample, sequenced in a study of T cell responses to AZD1222 COVID-19 vaccine. Repertoires were generated with immunoSEQ multiplex PCR, while TCRdb's copy carries only in-frame clones and drops some. The repertoire consists of some 110,000 clones, with over 70% occurring once and the leading ten covering around 8.7%. The sequencing here drew on peripheral blood, taken on day 0 of AZD1222 vaccination. These receptors were collected from an adult in good health. Both conserved end residues are part of each CDR3. D genes are given only for firm matches. Part of the rows lack a size; the others show once, few, many or a class for expanded clones.

cdr3_aa,cdr3_nt,j_call,v_call,clone_size,d_call
CASNENTEAFF,TGCGCCAGCAACGAGAACACTGAAGCTTTCTTT,TRBJ1-1,TRBV5-1,-,-
CASSLKTEPYGYTF,TGTGCCAGCAGCTTAAAGACAGAACCATATGGCTACACCTTC,TRBJ1-2,TRBV7-2,-,-
CAISDRTNTEAFF,TGTGCCATCTCCGACAGGACGAACACTGAAGCTTTCTTT,TRBJ1-1,TRBV10-3,-,-
CASRGTGHYSGANVLTF,TGTGCCAGCAGGGGGACAGGGCATTACTCTGGGGCCAACGTCCTGACTTTC,TRBJ2-6,TRBV4-2,-,TRBD1
CATAGAFNQPQHF,TGTGCCACCGCGGGGGCTTTCAATCAGCCCCAGCATTTT,TRBJ1-5,TRBV15,-,-
CASSLARLDVRNTGELFF,TGTGCCAGCAGCTTAGCGCGACTAGATGTCCGTAACACCGGGGAGCTGTTTTTT,TRBJ2-2,TRBV7-9,-,-
CASRGHNEQFF,TGTGCCAGCAGAGGGCACAATGAGCAGTTCTTC,TRBJ2-1,TRBV28,once,-
CASSSLKEQYF,TGTGCCAGCAGTTCACTAAAAGAGCAGTACTTC,TRBJ2-7,TRBV28,-,-
CASSLMGNSPLHF,TGTGCCAGCAGTTTAATGGGGAATTCACCCCTCCACTTT,TRBJ1-6,TRBV28,once,-
CASSLAPGQALEDGYTF,TGTGCCAGCAGTCTCGCCCCCGGACAGGCCTTGGAGGATGGCTACACCTTC,TRBJ1-2,TRBV5-4,-,TRBD1
CASSFRATPDYGYTF,TGCGCCAGCAGCTTTCGGGCGACCCCTGACTATGGCTACACCTTC,TRBJ1-2,TRBV5-1,-,-
CASSQVGAYEQYF,TGTGCCAGCAGCCAAGTTGGTGCTTACGAGCAGTACTTC,TRBJ2-7,TRBV4-2,-,-
CATSRGTGDYEQYF,TGTGCCACCAGCAGGGGGACAGGTGACTACGAGCAGTACTTC,TRBJ2-7,TRBV15,-,TRBD1
CASSDSTSGGADTQYF,TGTGCCAGCAGTGACTCGACTAGCGGGGGGGCAGATACGCAGTATTTT,TRBJ2-3,TRBV6-4,few,TRBD2
CASSGQGVSYEQYF,TGTGCCAGCTCGGGACAGGGAGTTAGCTACGAGCAGTACTTC,TRBJ2-7,TRBV6-5,-,TRBD1
CASSSPGSSTYEQYF,TGTGCCAGCAGTTCCCCGGGGAGCAGTACCTACGAGCAGTACTTC,TRBJ2-7,TRBV28,-,-
CSASLVGTQYF,TGCAGTGCTAGTCTGGTGGGGACGCAGTATTTT,TRBJ2-3,TRBV20-1,-,-
CASRPSFDRGGQPQHF,TGCGCCAGCAGACCCTCCTTCGACAGGGGCGGTCAGCCCCAGCATTTT,TRBJ1-5,TRBV5-1,few,TRBD1
CASSLADTQYF,TGCGCCAGCAGCTTGGCAGATACGCAGTATTTT,TRBJ2-3,TRBV5-1,few,-
CASSPSDRGKGPDTQYF,TGTGCCAGCTCACCTTCGGACAGGGGAAAAGGTCCAGATACGCAGTATTTT,TRBJ2-3,TRBV18,-,TRBD1
CASSHLLVQGEGTDTQYF,TGTGCCAGCAGCCACCTCCTCGTACAGGGGGAGGGCACAGATACGCAGTATTTT,TRBJ2-3,TRBV3-1/TRBV3-2,few,TRBD1
CASSYSTLDTQYF,TGTGCCAGCAGTTATTCAACGTTGGATACGCAGTATTTT,TRBJ2-3,TRBV6-4,-,-
CAISESSYRGPGMNTEAFF,TGTGCCATCAGTGAGTCTTCATACAGGGGGCCAGGGATGAACACTGAAGCTTTCTTT,TRBJ1-1,TRBV10-3,-,TRBD1
CASSPRRTVSGELFF,TGTGCCAGCAGCCCCAGGAGGACAGTCTCCGGGGAGCTGTTTTTT,TRBJ2-2,TRBV7-3,-,-
CASSLGDLTNYGYTF,TGTGCCAGCAGCTTGGGGGACTTAACTAACTATGGCTACACCTTC,TRBJ1-2,TRBV5-4,once,-
CSASKLRGQGSSTDTQYF,TGCAGTGCTAGTAAATTGAGGGGACAGGGGTCATCAACAGATACGCAGTATTTT,TRBJ2-3,TRBV20-1,-,TRBD1
CATSVKNGAASRYNEQFF,TGTGCCACCAGTGTGAAGAATGGGGCTGCCAGCCGTTACAATGAGCAGTTCTTC,TRBJ2-1,TRBV24-1,-,-
CASSKDQGEGEQYF,TGCGCCAGCAGCAAGGACCAAGGGGAGGGGGAGCAGTACTTC,TRBJ2-7,TRBV5-1,few,TRBD2
CASSTGTSGKNTGELFF,TGTGCCAGCAGCACCGGGACTAGCGGGAAGAACACCGGGGAGCTGTTTTTT,TRBJ2-2,TRBV5-4,few,TRBD2
CASSPVGGSGNTIYF,TGTGCCAGCTCACCCGTGGGGGGCTCTGGAAACACCATATATTTT,TRBJ1-3,TRBV18,-,-
CASLSSGRYEQYF,TGTGCCAGTCTGTCATCTGGGCGCTACGAGCAGTACTTC,TRBJ2-7,TRBV28,-,-
CASRSQYNYEQYF,TGTGCCAGCAGGAGCCAATACAACTACGAGCAGTACTTC,TRBJ2-7,TRBV2,-,-
CASSSFARTGNEKLFF,TGTGCCAGCAGTTCATTCGCCCGGACGGGGAATGAAAAACTGTTTTTT,TRBJ1-4,TRBV28,-,-
CASSTPGTGNEQFF,TGTGCCAGCAGCACACCCGGGACAGGGAATGAGCAGTTCTTC,TRBJ2-1,TRBV9,-,TRBD1
CASSLVTGMEGGEAFF,TGTGCCAGCAGCTTAGTCACGGGGATGGAGGGTGGTGAAGCTTTCTTT,TRBJ1-1,TRBV11-2,-,-